The 4 T cell receptor beta chains in this list originate from one sample, sequenced in a study of blood T cell repertoires in COVID-19 (dated by TCRdb to the early 2020s). Preparation of the library involved the immunoSEQ multiplex PCR assay. Drawn from immuneACCESS, this table holds only the in-frame rearrangements with V and J called that TCRdb kept. Clones are partly lost; checked studies trace under half to an unresolved V gene and leave the rest unexplained. The sample has tens of thousands of clones on record, 87% of them singletons. The ten largest clones represent 5.1% of the sample. The sample taken for sequencing was peripheral blood. The origin of the receptors is an elderly man in a cohort sampled during active COVID-19.

The chain links TRBV11-2 to TRBJ1-2; the D gene is possibly TRBD1 (6 bases). CDR3 size: 14 residues. V lost 5 bases, J lost 6 bases, and 16 bases lay in between. CDR1 and CDR2 (germline): SGHAT, FQNNGV. Written as DNA, the CDR3 is TGTGCCAGCAGCAAAAGGACAGCGGAGGATGGCTACACCTTC. Translating gives CASSKRTAEDGYTF.

The chain joins TRBV6-2 or TRBV6-3 to TRBJ1-1; TRBD1 matches 8 bases. The CDR3 sequence is 18 residues long. Unmatched junction bases numbered 15, after V lost 2 bases and J lost 4 bases. The germline CDR1 and CDR2 sequences are MNHEY and SVGEGT. The chain's CDR3 is CASSYPTGQGRKGTEAFF. The DNA of the CDR3 is TGTGCCAGCAGTTACCCTACTGGACAGGGACGTAAGGGCACTGAAGCTTTCTTT.

The V and J genes are TRBV9 and TRBJ2-3; 9 bases are shared with TRBD2. V lost 0 bases and J lost 2; bases outside the gene matches: 7. Germline V gives CDR1 SGDLS, CDR2 YYNGEE. CDR3 length: 17 residues. CDR3 sequence reads: CASSVGLAGTITDTQYF. The CDR3 DNA sequence: TGTGCCAGCAGCGTAGGTCTAGCGGGAACTATCACAGATACGCAGTATTTT. Based on the CDR3 plus reference TRBV9 and TRBJ2-3, the full variable domain is DSGVTQTPKHLITATGQRVTLRCSPRSGDLSVYWYQQSLDQGLQFLIQYYNGEERAKGNILERFSAQQFPDLHSELNLSSLELGDSALYFCASSVGLAGTITDTQYFGPGTRLTVL.

J is TRBJ2-5 and V is TRBV5-6, with 13 bases identical to TRBD2. CDR1 and CDR2 (germline): SGHDT, YYEEEE. V dropped 0 bases and J dropped 6; count of bases not matched to a gene: 11. The CDR3 consists of 18 residues. CDR3 bases: TGTGCCAGCAGCTTGGTGCGGACTAGCGGGGGAATCAGTCAGACCCAGTACTTC. It yields the protein CASSLVRTSGGISQTQYF. The full variable domain, rest sourced from reference TRBV5-6 and TRBJ2-5, is DAGVTQSPTHLIKTRGQQVTLRCSPKSGHDTVSWYQQALGQGPQFIFQYYEEEERQRGNFPDRFSGHQFPNYSSELNVNALLLGDSALYLCASSLVRTSGGISQTQYFGPGTRLLVL.